This TCR beta chain was recorded in a study of regulatory T cells in long-lasting Graves disease. Whole-study findings and limits: Sample size was small, which may have lowered accuracy. Favored gene segments in persistent disease were TRBV28, TRBJ1-2 and TRBJ2-5. The study found persistent patients shared more public clonotypes (more than 2,500) than new patients (about 890).

The CDR3 totals 13 residues. Trimming took 3 bases from V and 10 from J, leaving 13 bases between them. From germline, CDR1 is LNHDA and CDR2 SQIVND (reference sequence). The time point: persistent/refractory GD, antithyroid drugs over 5 years with positive TRAb. PBMC RNA served as the TCR library source. Around 10 milliliters of peripheral blood were taken and placed in EDTA tubes. iRepertoire HTBI primers and Arm-PCR of CDR3 regions built TCR beta libraries. One entry per CDR3 protein results from TCRdb running MiXCR on the multiplex PCR reads. The data hold about 660,000 distinct CDR3 sequences, with 25% to 35% observed a single time. Comment on this clonotype: Its cognate antigen is unknown.

The input for sequencing was peripheral blood mononuclear cells (PBMCs), taken when the disease was refractory, from a patient treated with antithyroid drugs. The TCR was taken from a female donor with Graves disease. The chain carries TRBV19 and TRBJ1-5, with a possible D match to TRBD1 (5 bases). The CDR3 DNA reads as TGTGCCAGTAGTATCACAGGCGACAGCCCCCAGCATTTT. The encoded protein is CASSITGDSPQHF.